A single T cell receptor (beta chain) is shown here with its context. What this receptor recognizes is not known. Per-base qualities were not stored, and no clone one base away is much larger. TCR CDR3 regions were amplified from genomic DNA by multiplex PCR using the deep immunoSEQ assay. Genomic DNA extracted from each cell subset was distributed evenly over all wells of several immunoSEQ 96-well plates, and each plate served as one replicate. For sorted subsets, each replicate PCR was loaded with 200 to 250 ng genomic DNA, equivalent to some 27,000 T cell genomes. The purified libraries were quantified using a Qubit 3.0 fluorometer, sized with a Bioanalyzer 2100, and then quantified again using the KAPA Library Quantification kit. Every immunoSEQ 96-well plate was sequenced on a separate single-read 150-cycle Illumina NextSeq 550 flow cell. In the source study's methods: Because the immunoSEQ output held only junctional sequences and lacked quality scores, the filtering could not match the filtering applied to full-length reads. To assign V/J genes and CDR3, sequences were annotated using PyIR, a Python wrapper for IgBLAST v1.9, with IMGT germline references. Any read was removed if the V/J assignment was weak (E-value above 1e-6), the CDR3 was missing, or the read contained stop codons, out-of-frame junctions, or ambiguous translated residues. V3J clonotypes were defined as sequences sharing the same inferred V gene, J gene, and CDR3 amino acid sequence. The percentage overlap between two repertoires was calculated by dividing the number of shared unique clonotypes by the size of the smaller repertoire. Repertoire richness was assessed with RTK rarefaction, the Chao1 estimator, and Recon v2.1 estimates of unobserved clonotypes. OLGA was used to compute generation probabilities for all TCRbeta clonotypes that the gDNA method yielded from a handful of donors. The table comes from immuneACCESS by way of TCRdb, which keeps in-frame sequences with V and J called. Part of the clones is missing from these tables; in studies checked, under half for an unresolved V gene and the rest for unknown reasons. That table is the source of V, J and clone size, and D and trimming were worked out from the DNA. This sample lists about 1 million clones; about 84% were detected once. The top ten clones comprise 0.52% of the sample.

This sample was included in a study of shared clonotypes between healthy human individuals (dated by TCRdb to the early 2020s). Study-level background: Three men and two women, aged 18 to 49 years, made up the cohort. For each donor, CD4 naive and CD4 memory were each given three plates, CD8 naive was given two plates, and CD8 memory was given one plate. The study deeply sequenced blood TCR repertoires of 5 or 6 healthy adults to estimate repertoire size and the extent of clonotype sharing between individuals. Libraries were prepared and TCR repertoires were sequenced by different laboratories using diverse techniques, in order to increase sequencing depth and limit assay-specific biases. Between about 0.94 and 10 billion PBMCs per donor were obtained by leukapheresis.

Healthy HIV-negative adults with no recently reported acute infections or vaccinations were included as donors. Every donor was a Caucasian adult residing in Nashville, Tennessee, USA. Magnetic negative selection was used to enrich CD4+ T cells, after which naive cells were positively selected on CD45RA and the negative fraction became the memory subset. Blood was collected by leukapheresis, and PBMCs were isolated by Ficoll-Histopaque density gradient centrifugation and then cryopreserved in liquid nitrogen vapor phase. Purity and quantity of every magnetically sorted T cell population were checked by analytical flow cytometry. From each sorted fraction, genomic DNA was isolated and quantified by UV absorbance on a Nanodrop 2000c. Overall study outcomes, separate from this receptor: Estimated clonotype richness was generally larger for naive than for memory subsets. Higher generation probabilities were observed for clonotypes shared by all four sorted-subset donors than for non-shared clonotypes. Only blood was sampled, and tissue TCR repertoires likely differ from those in blood. Because the study included only a small number of donors, the genetic and exposure-history diversity represented was limited. Incomplete sequencing was indicated by rarefaction of sorted-subset datasets, despite the large sequencing depth. Across four donors, about 5.2% of naive CD4, approximately 3.6% of naive CD8, under 2.5% of memory CD4, and 0.4% of memory CD8 clonotypes were shared. Based on pairwise subsampling, the degree of clonotype sharing among donors was expected to be affected by sequencing depth.

CDR1 and CDR2 are drawn from the germline V gene: SGHAT, FQNNGV. The cysteine opens and the phenylalanine closes a CDR3 of 13 amino acids. The sequence is cut down to CDR3 DNA, 39 bases in frame from base 1. Cut back by 4 bases and 2 bases, the V and J ends lie 6 bases apart. This TCR was sampled from a man younger than 35 in good health. Some clones in this sample may be carry-over from other donors' samples. Sequencing input: memory CD4+ T cells from PBMCs. The cell subset or site tag for this specimen amounts to: CD45RA-negative fraction. In this chain, TRBV11-2 is recombined with TRBJ1-3; no D gene call is confident. The CDR3 region: CASSYSTGNTIYF. Read as DNA, the sequence is TGTGCCAGCAGCTACTCCACTGGAAACACCATATATTTT.